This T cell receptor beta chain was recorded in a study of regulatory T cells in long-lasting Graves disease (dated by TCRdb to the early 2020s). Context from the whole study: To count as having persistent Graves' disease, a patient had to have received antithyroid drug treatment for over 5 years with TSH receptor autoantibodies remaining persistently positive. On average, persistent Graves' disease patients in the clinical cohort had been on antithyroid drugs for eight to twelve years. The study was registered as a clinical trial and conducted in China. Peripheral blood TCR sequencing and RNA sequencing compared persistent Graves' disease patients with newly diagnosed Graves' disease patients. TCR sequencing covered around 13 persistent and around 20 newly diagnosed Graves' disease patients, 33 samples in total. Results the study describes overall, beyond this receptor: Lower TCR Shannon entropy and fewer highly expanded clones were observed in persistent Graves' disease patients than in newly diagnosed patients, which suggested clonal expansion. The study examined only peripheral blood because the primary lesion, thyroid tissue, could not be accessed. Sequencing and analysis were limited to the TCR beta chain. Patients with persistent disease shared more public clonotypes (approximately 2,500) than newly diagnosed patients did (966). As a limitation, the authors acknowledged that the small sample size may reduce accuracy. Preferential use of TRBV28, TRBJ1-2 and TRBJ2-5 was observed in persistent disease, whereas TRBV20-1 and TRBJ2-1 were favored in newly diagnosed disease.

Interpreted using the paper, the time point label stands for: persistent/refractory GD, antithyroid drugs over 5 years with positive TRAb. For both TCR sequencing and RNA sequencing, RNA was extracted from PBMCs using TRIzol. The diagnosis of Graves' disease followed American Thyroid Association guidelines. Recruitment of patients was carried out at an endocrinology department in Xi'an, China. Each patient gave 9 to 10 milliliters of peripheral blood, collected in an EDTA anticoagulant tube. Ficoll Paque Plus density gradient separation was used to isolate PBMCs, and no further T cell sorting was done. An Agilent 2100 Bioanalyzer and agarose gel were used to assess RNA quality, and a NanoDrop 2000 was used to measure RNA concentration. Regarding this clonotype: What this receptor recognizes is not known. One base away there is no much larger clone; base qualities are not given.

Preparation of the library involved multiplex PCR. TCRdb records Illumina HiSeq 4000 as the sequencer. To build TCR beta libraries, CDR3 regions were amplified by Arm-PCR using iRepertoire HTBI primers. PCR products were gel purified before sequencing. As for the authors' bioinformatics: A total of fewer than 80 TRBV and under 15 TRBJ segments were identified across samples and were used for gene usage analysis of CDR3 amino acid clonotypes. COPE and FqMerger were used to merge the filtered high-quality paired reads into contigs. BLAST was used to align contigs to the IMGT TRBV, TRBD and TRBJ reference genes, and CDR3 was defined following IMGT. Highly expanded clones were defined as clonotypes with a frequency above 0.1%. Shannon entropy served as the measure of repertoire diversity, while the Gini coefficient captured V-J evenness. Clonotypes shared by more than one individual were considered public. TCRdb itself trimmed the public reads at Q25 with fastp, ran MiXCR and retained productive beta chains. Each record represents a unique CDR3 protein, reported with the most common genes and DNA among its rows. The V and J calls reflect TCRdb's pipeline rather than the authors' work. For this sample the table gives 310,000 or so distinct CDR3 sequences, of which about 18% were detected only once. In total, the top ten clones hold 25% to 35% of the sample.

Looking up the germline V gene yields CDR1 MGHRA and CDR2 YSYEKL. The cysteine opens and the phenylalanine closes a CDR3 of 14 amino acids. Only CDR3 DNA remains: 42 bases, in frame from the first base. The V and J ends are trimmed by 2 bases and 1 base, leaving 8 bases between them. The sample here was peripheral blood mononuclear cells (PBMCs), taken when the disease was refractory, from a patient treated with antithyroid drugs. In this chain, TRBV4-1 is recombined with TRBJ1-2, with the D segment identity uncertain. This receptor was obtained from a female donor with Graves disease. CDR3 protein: CASSQSTFNYGYTF. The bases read TGCGCCAGCAGCCAATCAACTTTTAACTATGGCTACACCTTC.